The 14 T cell receptor beta chains given below trace back to one sample, sequenced in a study of T-cell memory formation after mild COVID-19. TCRdb passed the 5' RACE reads through MiXCR, listing each CDR3 protein once. The sample shows some 210,000 distinct CDR3 sequences, about 11% of them seen only once. The sample consisted of PBMCs or a T cell subset sorted from them (not recorded which). The receptor set was obtained from a young man who had mild COVID-19 (a few samples of this study predate the infection). Cell type and time point are not known.

This rearrangement joins TRBV20-1 to TRBJ2-1, with 11 bases that match TRBD2. Germline V gene sequence: CDR1 DFQATT, CDR2 SNEGSKA (reference sequence). The CDR3 extends over 13 amino acids. The CDR3 spells CSAWSSGGAEQFF. Here the CDR3 DNA reads TGCAGCGCCTGGAGTAGCGGGGGGGCGGAGCAGTTCTTC.

The chain has TRBV4-3 and TRBJ2-2, with 9 bases that match TRBD1. V trimming: 1 base; J trimming: 5 bases; junction bases outside the gene matches: 8. Germline values: CDR1 LGHNA, CDR2 YSLEER. This CDR3 has 17 residues. The CDR3 region is CASSQGGQGVVTGELFF. CDR3 nucleotide sequence: TGCGCCAGCAGCCAAGGGGGACAGGGAGTAGTTACCGGGGAGCTGTTTTTT.

This chain connects TRBV7-2 to TRBJ1-5; D not certain. The length of the CDR3 is 14 residues. Germline values: CDR1 SGHTA, CDR2 FQGNSA. V lost 5 bases, J lost 6 bases, and 14 bases lay in between. CDR3: CASSTPLYGQPQHF. The CDR3 nucleotides read TGTGCCAGCAGCACACCCCTATACGGTCAGCCCCAGCATTTT.

This clonotype was detected a few times. The gene calls are TRBV7-9 and TRBJ2-2, with a weak D call TRBD1 (5 bases). The CDR3 consists of 15 residues. CDR1 is SEHNR, CDR2 FQNEAQ, per germline (reference sequence). The V end lost 5 bases, the J end lost 4 bases, and 14 bases lay between the germline ends. As DNA, the CDR3 is TGTGCCAGCAGCCCGATGGCAGGGATCACCGGGGAGCTGTTTTTT. It encodes CASSPMAGITGELFF.

V usage is TRBV7-2 and J usage is TRBJ2-7, with a tentative D call TRBD2 (5 bases). The CDR3 totals 12 residues. Germline V gene lookup returns CDR1 SGHTA and CDR2 FQGNSA. Trimming took off 3 bases at V and 7 bases at J, with 10 bases between the two ends. The CDR3 loop is CASSFGSGEQYV. CDR3 DNA sequence: TGTGCCAGCAGCTTTGGGAGTGGAGAGCAGTACGTC.

This chain links TRBV5-1 with TRBJ2-3; possible D gene TRBD1, 6 bases. The CDR3 sequence is 14 residues long. V dropped 1 base and J dropped 5 bases, with 11 bases sitting between them. Germline CDR1 SGHRS, CDR2 YFSETQ. DNA for the CDR3: TGCGCCAGCAGCTTGATACAGGGTCAAGATACGCAGTATTTT. This codes for CASSLIQGQDTQYF.

The chain is built from TRBV10-3 and TRBJ2-2, with a possible D match to TRBD1 (6 bases). Trimming removed 6 bases from V and 6 bases from J, with 8 bases in between. CDR3 length equals 12 residues. Germline CDR1 ENHRY, CDR2 SYGVKD. In DNA form, the CDR3 reads TGTGCCATCAGCAGGGGATCCGGGGAGCTGTTTTTT. Translation gives CAISRGSGELFF.

The chain uses TRBV5-5 and TRBJ1-4; D possibly corresponds to TRBD1 (5 bases). The germline CDR1 and CDR2 sequences are SGHKS and YYEKEE (reference sequence). CDR3 size: 13 residues. Trimming pared 2 bases from V and 7 bases from J, leaving 9 bases between. CDR3 residues: CASSFPGVEKLFF. In DNA form, the CDR3 reads TGTGCCAGCAGCTTCCCGGGGGTTGAAAAACTGTTTTTT.

This clonotype has a handful of counts. This chain uses TRBV18 with TRBJ2-5; 12 nucleotides align to TRBD2. Germline assignment: CDR1 KGHSH and CDR2 LQKENI. Trimming took 4 bases from V and 4 from J; bases not matched to a gene: 7. CDR3 length equals 16 residues. CDR3 residues: CASSLRTSGEGETQYF. In nucleotides, the CDR3 is TGTGCCAGCTCACTTCGGACTAGCGGGGAGGGAGAGACCCAGTACTTC.

This chain links TRBV20-1 with TRBJ1-4; D is unresolved. V shed 6 bases and J shed 2 bases, with 10 bases lying between them. CDR3 length: 13 amino acids. Germline CDR1 is DFQATT and CDR2 is SNEGSKA (reference sequence). The CDR3 DNA reads as TGCAGTGCCCTGATGGCGACTAATGAAAAACTGTTTTTT. Its protein is CSALMATNEKLFF.

This clonotype has ten or more counts. This sequence joins TRBV5-1 and TRBJ2-4; a weak D match, TRBD1 (5 bases). The CDR3 is 15 amino acids. In germline, CDR1 is SGHRS, CDR2 YFSETQ. V lost 4 bases and J 7 bases, leaving 18 bases between the germline ends. The CDR3 DNA follows: TGCGCCAGCAGCCTAGAGCCCGACAGTCTGAACATTCAGTACTTC. Translating it yields CASSLEPDSLNIQYF.

The chain recombines TRBV5-1 with TRBJ2-1, with D tentatively TRBD1 (5 bases). The CDR3 extends over 15 amino acids. Germline assignment: CDR1 SGHRS and CDR2 YFSETQ. Trimming cost V 4 bases and J 5 bases, with 16 bases left between them. In nucleotides, the CDR3 is TGCGCCAGCAGCCCCCCACACTCGACAGACAATGAGCAGTTCTTC. Its translation: CASSPPHSTDNEQFF.

V gene TRBV12-3 or TRBV12-4 combines with J gene TRBJ2-2, with 10 positions matching TRBD2. The V segment lost 7 bases and the J segment 7 bases; nucleotides outside the gene matches: 6. This CDR3 has 14 residues. The CDR3 bases are TGTGCCAGCAAACAGCGGGGGGGTCACGGGGAGCTGTTTTTT. This encodes CASKQRGGHGELFF.

The CDR3, as DNA: TGTGCCAGCAGCTTAGGACAGGTCCACAATGAGCAGTTCTTC. Translating gives CASSLGQVHNEQFF. This rearrangement joins TRBV7-2 to TRBJ2-1; D might be TRBD1 (6 bases). CDR3 length: 14 residues. The V end was cut by 1 base, the J end by 5 bases, with 9 bases between. The germline V gene has CDR1 SGHTA and CDR2 FQGNSA.